This T cell receptor (beta chain) was identified during a study of PD-1 blockade in classical Hodgkin lymphoma. Study results and caveats: It was reported that newly diagnosed patients had less baseline TCR diversity than healthy donors. Lower baseline TCR diversity marked trial partial responders and progressors. CD4+ TCR diversity, unlike CD8+, rose significantly by C4D1. Patients with an early start, nivolumab under 1 year after ASCT, were excluded.

This table comes from immunoSEQ multiplex PCR, and its TCRdb copy is limited to in-frame clones, with some not included. This table holds 90,000 or so clones, 92% found once. Germline V gene sequence: CDR1 SEHNR, CDR2 FQNEAQ (reference sequence). The CDR3 is made up of 15 amino acids. Trimming removed 1 base from V and 5 bases from J, with 14 bases in between. Relapses following autologous stem cell transplantation were seen in all patients, with brentuximab vedotin exposure varying. For this clone: Its antigen is not identified.

The TCR comes from a human donor with classical Hodgkin lymphoma. The genes are TRBV7-9 and TRBJ2-5; perhaps TRBD1 as D (8 bases). Sequences were derived from peripheral blood mononuclear cells (PBMCs), sampled before the second cycle of nivolumab. This CDR3 reads CASSLGGGQVETQYF. CDR3 nucleotide sequence: TGTGCCAGCAGCTTAGGGGGGGGACAGGTGGAGACCCAGTACTTC.